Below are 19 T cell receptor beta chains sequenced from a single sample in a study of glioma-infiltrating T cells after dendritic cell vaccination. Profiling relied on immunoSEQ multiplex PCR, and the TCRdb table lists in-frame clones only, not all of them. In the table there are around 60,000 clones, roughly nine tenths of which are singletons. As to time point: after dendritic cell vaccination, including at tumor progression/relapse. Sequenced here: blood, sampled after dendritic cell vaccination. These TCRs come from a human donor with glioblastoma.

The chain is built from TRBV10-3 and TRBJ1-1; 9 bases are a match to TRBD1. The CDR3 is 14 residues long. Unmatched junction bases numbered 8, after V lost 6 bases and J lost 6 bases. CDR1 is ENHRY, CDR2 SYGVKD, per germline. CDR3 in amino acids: CAIRDGTGFSEAFF. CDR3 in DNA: TGTGCCATCAGGGACGGGACAGGGTTTTCTGAAGCTTTCTTT.

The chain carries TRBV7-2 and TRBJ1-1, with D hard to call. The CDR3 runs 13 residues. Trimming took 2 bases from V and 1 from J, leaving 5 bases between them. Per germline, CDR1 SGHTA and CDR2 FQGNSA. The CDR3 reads CASSLTGNTEAFF. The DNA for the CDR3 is TGTGCCAGCAGCTTAACGGGGAACACTGAAGCTTTCTTT.

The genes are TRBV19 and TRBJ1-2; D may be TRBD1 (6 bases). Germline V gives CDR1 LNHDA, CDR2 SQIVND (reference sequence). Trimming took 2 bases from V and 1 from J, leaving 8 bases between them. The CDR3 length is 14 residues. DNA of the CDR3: TGTGCCAGTAGTATACAGGGGTTTAACTATGGCTACACCTTC. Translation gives CASSIQGFNYGYTF.

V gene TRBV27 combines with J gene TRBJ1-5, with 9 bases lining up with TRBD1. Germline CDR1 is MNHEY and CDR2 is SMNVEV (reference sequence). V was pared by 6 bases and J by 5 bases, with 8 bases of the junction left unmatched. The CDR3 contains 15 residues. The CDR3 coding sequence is TGTGCCAGCAGGCTAGGGACAGGGCCCTATCAGCCCCAGCATTTT. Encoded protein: CASRLGTGPYQPQHF.

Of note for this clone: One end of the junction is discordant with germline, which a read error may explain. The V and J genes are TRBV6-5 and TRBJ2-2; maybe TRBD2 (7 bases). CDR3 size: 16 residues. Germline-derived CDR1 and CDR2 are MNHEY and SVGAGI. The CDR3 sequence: CASTYMVWGGAGELFF. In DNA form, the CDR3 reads TGTGCCAGCACTTACATGGTCTGGGGGGGCGCCGGGGAGCTGTTTTTT.

DNA for the CDR3: TGTGCCAGCAGCTTGGGACAGGGGAACACCGGGGAGCTGTTTTTT. It is translated as CASSLGQGNTGELFF. The rearrangement links TRBV11-3 to TRBJ2-2; 9 bases map to TRBD1. Looked up from germline, CDR1 is SGHNT and CDR2 is YENEEA. V gave up 3 bases and J gave up 1 base; unmatched junction bases: 0. This CDR3 contains 15 residues.

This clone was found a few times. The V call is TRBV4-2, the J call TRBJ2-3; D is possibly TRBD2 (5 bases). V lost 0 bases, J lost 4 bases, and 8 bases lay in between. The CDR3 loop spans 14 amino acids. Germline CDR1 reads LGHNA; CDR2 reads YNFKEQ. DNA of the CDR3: TGTGCCAGCAGCCAAGATTCCGGGGCAGATACGCAGTATTTT. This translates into CASSQDSGADTQYF.

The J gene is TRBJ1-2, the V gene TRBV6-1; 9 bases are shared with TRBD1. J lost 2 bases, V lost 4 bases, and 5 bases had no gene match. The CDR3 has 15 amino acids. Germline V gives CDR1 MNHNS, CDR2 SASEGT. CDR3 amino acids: CASSGTGQGNYGYTF. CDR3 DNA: TGTGCCAGCAGTGGGACAGGACAGGGGAACTATGGCTACACCTTC.

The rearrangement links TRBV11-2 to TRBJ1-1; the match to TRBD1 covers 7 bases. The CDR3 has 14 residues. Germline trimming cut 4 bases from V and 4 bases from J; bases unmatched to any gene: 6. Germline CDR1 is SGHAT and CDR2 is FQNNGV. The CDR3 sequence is CASSSIQGTTEAFF. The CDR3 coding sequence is TGTGCCAGCAGCTCAATACAGGGGACCACTGAAGCTTTCTTT. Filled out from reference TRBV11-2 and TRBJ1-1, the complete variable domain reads EAGVAQSPRYKIIEKRQSVAFWCNPISGHATLYWYQQILGQGPKLLIQFQNNGVVDDSQLPKDRFSAERLKGVDSTLKIQPAKLEDSAVYLCASSSIQGTTEAFFGQGTRLTVV.

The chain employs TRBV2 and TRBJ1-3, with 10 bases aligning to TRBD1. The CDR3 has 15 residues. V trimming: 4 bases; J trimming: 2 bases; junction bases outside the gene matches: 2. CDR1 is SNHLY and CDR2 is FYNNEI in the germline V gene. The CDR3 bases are TGTGCCAGCAGTGCCGGGACAGGGGCTGGAAACACCATATATTTT. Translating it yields CASSAGTGAGNTIYF.

CDR3 sequence: CASQGHSGNTEAFF. The CDR3 bases are TGTGCCAGCCAGGGCCACTCGGGGAACACTGAAGCTTTCTTT. The genes are TRBV6-1 and TRBJ1-1, with a tentative D call TRBD1 (5 bases). Germline V CDR1 and CDR2: MNHNS, SASEGT. V was shortened by 8 bases and J by 1 base, with 14 bases between the two germline ends. The CDR3 extends over 14 amino acids.

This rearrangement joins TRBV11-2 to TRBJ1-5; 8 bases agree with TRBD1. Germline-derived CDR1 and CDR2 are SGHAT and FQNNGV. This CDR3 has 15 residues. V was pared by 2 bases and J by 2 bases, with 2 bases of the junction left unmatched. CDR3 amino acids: CASSLSDRGNQPQHF. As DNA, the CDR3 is TGTGCCAGCAGCTTATCGGACAGGGGCAATCAGCCCCAGCATTTT.

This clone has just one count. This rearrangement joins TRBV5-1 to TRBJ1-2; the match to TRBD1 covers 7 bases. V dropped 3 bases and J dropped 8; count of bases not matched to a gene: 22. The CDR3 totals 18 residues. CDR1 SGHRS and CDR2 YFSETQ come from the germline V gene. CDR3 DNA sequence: TGCGCCAGCAGCTCCCATCTCCGGGACAGTACACGGAGTCGAGGCTACACCTTC. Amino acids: CASSSHLRDSTRSRGYTF.

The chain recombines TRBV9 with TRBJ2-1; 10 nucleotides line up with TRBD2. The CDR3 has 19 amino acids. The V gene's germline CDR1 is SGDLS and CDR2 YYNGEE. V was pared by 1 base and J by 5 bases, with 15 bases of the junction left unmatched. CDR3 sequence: CASSVSTSGFSTGNNEQFF. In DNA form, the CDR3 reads TGTGCCAGCAGCGTATCGACTAGCGGGTTTTCAACCGGGAACAATGAGCAGTTCTTC. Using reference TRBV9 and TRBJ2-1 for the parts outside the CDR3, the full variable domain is DSGVTQTPKHLITATGQRVTLRCSPRSGDLSVYWYQQSLDQGLQFLIQYYNGEERAKGNILERFSAQQFPDLHSELNLSSLELGDSALYFCASSVSTSGFSTGNNEQFFGPGTRLTVL.

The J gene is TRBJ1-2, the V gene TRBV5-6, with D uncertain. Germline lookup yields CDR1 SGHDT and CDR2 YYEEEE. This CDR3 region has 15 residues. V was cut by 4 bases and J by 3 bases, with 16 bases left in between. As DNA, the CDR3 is TGTGCCAGCAGCCCACTGCAGGCCAGCTACTATGGCTACACCTTC. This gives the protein CASSPLQASYYGYTF.

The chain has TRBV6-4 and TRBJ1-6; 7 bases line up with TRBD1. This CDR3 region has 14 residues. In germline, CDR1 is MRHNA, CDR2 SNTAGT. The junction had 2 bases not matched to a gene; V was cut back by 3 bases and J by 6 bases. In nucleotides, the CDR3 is TGTGCCAGCAGTGAACAGGGGCCTAATTCACCCCTCCACTTT. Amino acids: CASSEQGPNSPLHF.

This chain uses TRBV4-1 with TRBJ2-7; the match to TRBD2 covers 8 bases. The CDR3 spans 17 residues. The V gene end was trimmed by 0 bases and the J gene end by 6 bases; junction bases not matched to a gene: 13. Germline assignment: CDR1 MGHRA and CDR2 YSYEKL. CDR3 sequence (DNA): TGCGCCAGCAGCCAAGAACCATATAGCGGGGTACCCGGCGAGCAGTACTTC. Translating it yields CASSQEPYSGVPGEQYF.

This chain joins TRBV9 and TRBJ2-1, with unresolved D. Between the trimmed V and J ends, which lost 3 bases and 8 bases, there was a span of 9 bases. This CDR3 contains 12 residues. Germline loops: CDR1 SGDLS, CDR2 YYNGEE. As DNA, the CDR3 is TGTGCCAGCAGCGACAGTTCTGATGAGCAGTTCTTC. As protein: CASSDSSDEQFF.

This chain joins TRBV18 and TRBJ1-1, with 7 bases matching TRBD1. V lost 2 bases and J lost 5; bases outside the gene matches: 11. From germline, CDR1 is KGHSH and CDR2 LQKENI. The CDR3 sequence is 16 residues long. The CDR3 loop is CASSPSTGAVGTEAFF. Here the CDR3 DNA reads TGTGCCAGCTCACCATCTACAGGGGCGGTAGGAACTGAAGCTTTCTTT.